This T cell receptor beta chain was sequenced during a study of blood T cell repertoires in COVID-19. Overall study: The United States, Italy and Spain supplied acute and convalescent COVID-19 samples.

Original handling: Estimation of nucleated cell counts was performed using reference gene primer amplification. Sequencing used immunoSEQ multiplex PCR; TCRdb keeps in-frame clones, though not all of them. That table supplies the V and J calls and clone size; D and trimming were determined from the DNA. This sample yields 98,000 or so clones, of which about 89% are seen a single time; approximately 5.1% belongs to the top ten. The J segment lost 3 bases and the V segment lost 4 bases, leaving 4 bases of the junction unmatched. This CDR3 is 16 amino acids long. Germline values: CDR1 KGHDR, CDR2 SFDVKD.

The chain links TRBV24-1 to TRBJ2-2; 10 bases are shared with TRBD1. The sample was peripheral blood. This receptor was taken from a human donor in a cohort sampled during active COVID-19. CDR3 sequence reads: CATSDAGTGDTGELFF. CDR3 in DNA: TGTGCCACCAGTGACGCCGGGACAGGGGACACCGGGGAGCTGTTTTTT.